This T cell receptor beta chain emerged from a study of PD-1 blockade in classical Hodgkin lymphoma. Points from the study as a whole: Relapsed/refractory patients reportedly had the lowest baseline TCR diversity, below newly diagnosed patients, who were below healthy donors. CD4+ TCR diversity climbed significantly by C4D1, unlike CD8+ TCR diversity.

In regard to this clone: The antigen is undetermined.

As for time point: cycle 4 day 1 (C4D1), after 6 weeks of nivolumab. Every patient relapsed after autologous stem cell transplantation, and brentuximab vedotin exposure varied. Per the germline V gene, CDR1 is MNHNS and CDR2 is SASEGT. V was shortened by 4 bases and J by 4 bases, with 16 bases between the two germline ends. The CDR3 has 15 amino acids. Some clones are missing from TCRdb's copy, which holds only in-frame ones; the method was immunoSEQ multiplex PCR. Of around 60,000 clones listed, 75% to 95% are singletons. This chain joins TRBV6-1 and TRBJ1-2, with D possibly being TRBD1 (5 bases). The sample here was peripheral blood mononuclear cells (PBMCs), taken before the fourth cycle of nivolumab. The sequence came from a human donor with classical Hodgkin lymphoma. CDR3 protein: CASSGPREGRYGYTF. The CDR3 DNA is TGTGCCAGCAGTGGACCCAGGGAGGGTCGCTATGGCTACACCTTC.